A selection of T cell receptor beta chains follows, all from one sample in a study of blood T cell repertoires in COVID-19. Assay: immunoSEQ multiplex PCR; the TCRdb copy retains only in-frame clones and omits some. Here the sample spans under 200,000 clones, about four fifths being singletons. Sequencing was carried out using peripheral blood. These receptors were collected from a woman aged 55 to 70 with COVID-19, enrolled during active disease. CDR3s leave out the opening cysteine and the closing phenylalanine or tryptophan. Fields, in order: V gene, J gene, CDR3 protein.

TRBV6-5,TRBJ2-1,ASLSEYNEQF
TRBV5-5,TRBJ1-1,ASSLSRTGGDTEAF
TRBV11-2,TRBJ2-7,ASSSRGVTNEQY
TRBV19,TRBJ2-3,ASSPSGTSTTDTQY
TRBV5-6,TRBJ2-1,ASSSFRDRGMYNEQF
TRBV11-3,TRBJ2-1,ASSLSGTGLNEQF
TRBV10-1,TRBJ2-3,ASSLDSSHTQY
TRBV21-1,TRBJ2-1,ASRPGTSGYNEQF
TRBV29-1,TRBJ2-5,SVPTGGLETQY
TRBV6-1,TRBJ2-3,ASSGYRDRGTDTQY
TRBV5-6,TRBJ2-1,ASSSWVLTSGLYNEQF
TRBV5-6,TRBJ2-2,ASSLGLAVNTGELF
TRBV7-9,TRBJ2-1,ASSFELADNEQF
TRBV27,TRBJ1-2,ASSFGQAAHGYT
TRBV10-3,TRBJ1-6,AISGAGYNSPLH
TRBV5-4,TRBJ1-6,ASRSDRGNSPLH
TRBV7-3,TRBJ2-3,ASSLTGGTGVIDTQY
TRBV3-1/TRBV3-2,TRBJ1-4,ASSQPSVRGEKLF
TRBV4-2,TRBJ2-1,ASSQESLAGGNEQF
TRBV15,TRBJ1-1,ATSRIAPVNTEAF
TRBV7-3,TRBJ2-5,ASSKTSGIQETQY
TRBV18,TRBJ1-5,ASSSTGMSNQPQH
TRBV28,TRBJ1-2,ASRRDRGFGYT
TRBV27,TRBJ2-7,ASSSRPGQLKQY
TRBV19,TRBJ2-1,ASSPGTGNEQF
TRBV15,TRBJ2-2,ATSRTRTGSTGELF
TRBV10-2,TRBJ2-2,ASTLAGGTGELF
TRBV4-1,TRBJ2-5,ASSYARGISETQY
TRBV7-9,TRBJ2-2,ASGSQGNTGELF
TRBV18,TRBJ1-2,ASSLRTGNEDGYT
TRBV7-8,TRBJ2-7,ASSLTDRSYRSSYEQY
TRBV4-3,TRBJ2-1,ASSQDVSGNAGEQF
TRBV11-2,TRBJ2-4,ASSDGTGVAKNIQY
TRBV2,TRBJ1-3,ASSWTVSGNTIY
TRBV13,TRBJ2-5,ASSLGQGAETQY
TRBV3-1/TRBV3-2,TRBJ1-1,ASSRGQGGYRGTEAF
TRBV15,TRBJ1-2,ATSRGGQGRAGYT
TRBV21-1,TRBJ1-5,ASKGARVDRYSNQPQH
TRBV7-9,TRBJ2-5,ASSSAGGRRDRKETQY
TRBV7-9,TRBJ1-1,ASSFDRGNTEAF
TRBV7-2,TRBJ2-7,ASSPLTGGGYEQY
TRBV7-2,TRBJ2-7,ASSLVGAYEQY
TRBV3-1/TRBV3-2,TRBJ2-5,ASSQVSTGQGKETQY
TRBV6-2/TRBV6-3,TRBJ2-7,ASSSSVGSSGITYEQY
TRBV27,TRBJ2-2,ASSLRGGLNTGELF